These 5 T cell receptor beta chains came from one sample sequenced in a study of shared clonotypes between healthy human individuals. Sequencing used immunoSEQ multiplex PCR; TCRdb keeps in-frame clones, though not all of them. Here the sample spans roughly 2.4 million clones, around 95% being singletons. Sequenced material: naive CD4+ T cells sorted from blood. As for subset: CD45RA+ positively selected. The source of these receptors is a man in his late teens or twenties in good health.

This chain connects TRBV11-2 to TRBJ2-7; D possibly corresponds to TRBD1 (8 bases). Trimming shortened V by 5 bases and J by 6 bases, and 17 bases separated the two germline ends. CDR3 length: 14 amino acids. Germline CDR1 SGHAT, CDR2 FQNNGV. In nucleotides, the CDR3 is TGTGCCAGCAGCCTCGGACAGGGAGGGGGCGAGCAGTACTTC. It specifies CASSLGQGGGEQYF.

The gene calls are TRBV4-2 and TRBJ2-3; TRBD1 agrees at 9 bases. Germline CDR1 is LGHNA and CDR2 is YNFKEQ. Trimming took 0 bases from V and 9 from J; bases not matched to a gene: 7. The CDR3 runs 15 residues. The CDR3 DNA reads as TGTGCCAGCAGCCAAGATATTGCGGGACAGGGAACGCAGTATTTT. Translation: CASSQDIAGQGTQYF.

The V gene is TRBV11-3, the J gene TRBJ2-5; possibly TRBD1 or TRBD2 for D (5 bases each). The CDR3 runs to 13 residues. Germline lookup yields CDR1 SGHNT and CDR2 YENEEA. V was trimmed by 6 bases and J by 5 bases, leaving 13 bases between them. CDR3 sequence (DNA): TGTGCCAGCAGTGTGGGACCCTGGGAGACCCAGTACTTC. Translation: CASSVGPWETQYF.

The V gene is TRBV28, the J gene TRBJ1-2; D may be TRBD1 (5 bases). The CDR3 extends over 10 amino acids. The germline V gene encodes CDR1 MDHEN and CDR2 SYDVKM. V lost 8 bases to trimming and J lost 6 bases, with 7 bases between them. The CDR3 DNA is TGTGCCAGCCAGGGTGATGGCTACACCTTC. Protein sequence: CASQGDGYTF.

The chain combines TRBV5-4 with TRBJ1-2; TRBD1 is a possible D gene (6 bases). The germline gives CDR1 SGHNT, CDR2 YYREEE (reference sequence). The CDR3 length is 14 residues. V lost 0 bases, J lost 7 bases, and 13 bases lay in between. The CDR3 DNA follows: TGTGCCAGCAGCTTGGGACAGGAATTGGGTGGCTACACCTTC. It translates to CASSLGQELGGYTF.